The rows below give T cell receptor beta chains drawn from one sample of a study of shared clonotypes between healthy human individuals. Libraries were prepared by immunoSEQ multiplex PCR; TCRdb keeps only in-frame clonotypes and omits some of them. This sample carries about 2.1 million clones, over 85% of them seen once, and the ten largest clones take over 1.5%. Sequencing was carried out using naive CD8+ T cells from PBMCs. These receptors all stem from a man between 18 and 29 years old in good health. Some clones in this sample may be carry-over from other donors' samples. CDR3s include the opening cysteine and the closing phenylalanine or tryptophan. The D gene is left open where the match is weak. Some rows have no size entry. The others give once, few or many, or a class for an expanded clone.

V gene	clone size	D gene	J gene	CDR3 protein	CDR3 DNA
TRBV28	-	-	TRBJ2-2	CASSFGTTNTGELFF	TGTGCCAGCAGTTTCGGGACAACGAACACCGGGGAGCTGTTTTTT
TRBV7-9	-	-	TRBJ2-4	CASSPGTRYPEAKNIQYF	TGTGCCAGCAGCCCCGGGACACGGTACCCCGAGGCCAAAAACATTCAGTACTTC
TRBV18	-	-	TRBJ1-4	CASSRRLPNEKLFF	TGTGCCAGCTCACGGAGGCTTCCCAATGAAAAACTGTTTTTT
TRBV27	-	-	TRBJ1-4	CASRDRPTNEKLFF	TGTGCCAGCAGAGACAGGCCAACTAATGAAAAACTGTTTTTT
TRBV9	-	-	TRBJ2-1	CASSVGGDRNNEQFF	TGTGCCAGCAGCGTAGGTGGTGACCGTAACAATGAGCAGTTCTTC
TRBV27	-	TRBD1	TRBJ2-7	CASSPRQGVDSEQYF	TGTGCCAGCAGTCCAAGACAGGGGGTAGATAGCGAGCAGTACTTC
TRBV29-1	-	TRBD1	TRBJ1-1	CSVVDRDENTEAFF	TGCAGCGTTGTGGACAGGGATGAGAACACTGAAGCTTTCTTT
TRBV7-9	-	-	TRBJ2-3	CASNSGTSTDTQYF	TGTGCCAGCAACTCCGGGACTAGCACAGATACGCAGTATTTT
TRBV7-8	-	-	TRBJ2-7	CASSLGGRAGEQYF	TGTGCCAGCAGCTTAGGGGGCAGGGCGGGCGAGCAGTACTTC
TRBV15	-	-	TRBJ2-3	CATSRAREGPPNTDTQYF	TGTGCCACCAGCAGAGCTCGGGAAGGACCCCCGAACACAGATACGCAGTATTTT
TRBV29-1	-	TRBD2	TRBJ2-2	CSTRLAGGTGELFF	TGCAGCACCCGACTAGCGGGAGGCACTGGGGAGCTGTTTTTT
TRBV11-1	-	-	TRBJ1-1	CASTKGTRREAFF	TGTGCCAGCACCAAGGGGACTCGAAGGGAAGCTTTCTTT
TRBV6-5	-	-	TRBJ1-1	CASSYRSVNTEAFF	TGTGCCAGCAGTTATAGGTCAGTGAACACTGAAGCTTTCTTT
TRBV4-1	once	-	TRBJ2-6	CASSPLWTSGANVLTF	TGCGCCAGCAGCCCTCTGTGGACGTCTGGGGCCAACGTCCTGACTTTC
TRBV6-4	-	TRBD2	TRBJ2-3	CASSPGLAGGPDTQYF	TGTGCCAGCAGTCCCGGACTAGCGGGAGGCCCAGATACGCAGTATTTT
TRBV4-3	-	TRBD1	TRBJ2-1	CASSQDRGRVDEQFF	TGCGCCAGCAGCCAGGACAGGGGGCGAGTCGATGAGCAGTTCTTC
TRBV5-1	few	-	TRBJ1-2	CASSPPAANYGYTF	TGCGCCAGCAGCCCTCCGGCCGCTAACTATGGCTACACCTTC
TRBV4-3	-	TRBD1	TRBJ2-1	CASSPTRTGSSYNEQFF	TGCGCCAGCAGCCCCACCCGGACAGGGAGCTCCTACAATGAGCAGTTCTTC
TRBV27	-	TRBD2	TRBJ2-3	CASSFRAGGTDTQYF	TGTGCCAGCAGTTTTAGGGCGGGAGGGACAGATACGCAGTATTTT
TRBV10-3	-	-	TRBJ2-5	CAISTMGPQETQYF	TGTGCCATCAGTACGATGGGGCCTCAAGAGACCCAGTACTTC
TRBV27	-	-	TRBJ2-7	CASSPYGGAPRWEQYF	TGTGCCAGCAGCCCGTATGGGGGGGCACCGCGGTGGGAGCAGTACTTC
TRBV7-2	once	-	TRBJ2-1	CASSLGGFNEQFF	TGTGCCAGCAGCTTAGGGGGTTTCAATGAGCAGTTCTTC
TRBV7-6	-	-	TRBJ1-1	CASSHILNTEAFF	TGTGCCAGCAGCCACATATTGAACACTGAAGCTTTCTTT
TRBV27	-	-	TRBJ2-2	CASSLIPNTGELFF	TGTGCCAGCAGTTTGATTCCGAACACCGGGGAGCTGTTTTTT
TRBV4-1	-	-	TRBJ2-7	CASSYSEYYEQYF	TGCGCCAGCAGCTATAGTGAATATTACGAGCAGTACTTC
TRBV7-9	-	TRBD2	TRBJ2-3	CASSYGLAGGWGTDTQYF	TGTGCCAGCAGCTACGGGCTAGCGGGAGGCTGGGGCACAGATACGCAGTATTTT
TRBV4-1	-	TRBD2	TRBJ2-1	CASSLSSGGRNEQFF	TGCGCCAGCAGCCTCTCTAGCGGGGGCCGCAATGAGCAGTTCTTC
TRBV9	once	TRBD2	TRBJ2-1	CASSGHPGTSGNEQFF	TGTGCCAGCAGCGGACACCCCGGGACTAGCGGCAATGAGCAGTTCTTC
TRBV25-1	-	-	TRBJ2-3	CASSHRLGLDTQYF	TGTGCCAGCAGTCACCGGTTAGGATTAGATACGCAGTATTTT
TRBV9	-	TRBD2	TRBJ2-1	CASSPPSGNEQFF	TGTGCCAGCAGCCCCCCTAGCGGCAATGAGCAGTTCTTC
TRBV9	-	TRBD1	TRBJ2-7	CASSVGDRVVEQYF	TGTGCCAGCAGCGTAGGGGACAGGGTTGTCGAGCAGTACTTC
TRBV10-3	once	-	TRBJ2-7	CAISESLGAFEQYF	TGTGCCATCAGTGAGTCCCTCGGAGCCTTCGAGCAGTACTTC
TRBV25-1	few	TRBD1	TRBJ1-2	CASMDRGSSPGGYTF	TGTGCCAGCATGGACAGGGGGAGTTCTCCGGGTGGCTACACCTTC
TRBV7-9	-	-	TRBJ2-5	CASSLVLGFGETQYF	TGTGCCAGCAGCTTAGTTTTGGGGTTCGGAGAGACCCAGTACTTC
TRBV5-6	-	-	TRBJ2-3	CASRKLLADSTDTQYF	TGTGCCAGCAGGAAGCTATTAGCGGATAGCACAGATACGCAGTATTTT
TRBV29-1	once	TRBD2	TRBJ2-7	CSVAKGLVPSEQYF	TGCAGCGTCGCGAAAGGACTAGTCCCCAGCGAGCAGTACTTC
TRBV28	once	-	TRBJ2-5	CASRPTGLQETQYF	TGTGCCAGCAGGCCTACAGGTCTCCAAGAGACCCAGTACTTC
TRBV27	-	TRBD1	TRBJ1-5	CASSLGTGAFPQHF	TGTGCCAGCAGTTTAGGGACAGGCGCCTTTCCCCAGCATTTT
TRBV15	-	TRBD1	TRBJ1-3	CATSVDRGPGNTIYF	TGTGCCACCAGCGTCGACAGGGGACCTGGAAACACCATATATTTT
TRBV28	-	-	TRBJ1-2	CASEDSYGYTF	TGTGCCAGCGAAGACAGCTATGGCTACACCTTC
TRBV18	-	-	TRBJ2-2	CASSPGAGKALTTNTGELFF	TGTGCCAGCTCACCAGGGGCAGGGAAGGCTCTCACAACGAACACCGGGGAGCTGTTTTTT
TRBV4-1	-	-	TRBJ2-7	CASSTLREQYF	TGCGCCAGCAGCACGCTTCGCGAGCAGTACTTC
TRBV27	-	-	TRBJ1-1	CASSFTGANTEAFF	TGTGCCAGCAGCTTTACGGGGGCGAACACTGAAGCTTTCTTT
TRBV5-5	-	-	TRBJ1-2	CASSPSGGQWNYGYTF	TGTGCCAGCAGCCCCTCGGGGGGGCAATGGAACTATGGCTACACCTTC
TRBV7-9	-	-	TRBJ1-5	CASSLDGRINQPQHF	TGTGCCAGCAGCTTAGATGGCCGGATAAATCAGCCCCAGCATTTT
TRBV13	-	-	TRBJ2-2	CASSFGDLPGHPVGFGELFF	TGTGCCAGCAGCTTTGGGGACCTCCCGGGACACCCTGTAGGGTTCGGGGAGCTGTTTTTT
TRBV10-3	-	-	TRBJ2-1	CAISQSHLSQNEQFF	TGTGCCATCTCCCAGAGTCACCTTTCTCAAAATGAGCAGTTCTTC
TRBV9	-	-	TRBJ2-1	CASSPDGAMNEQFF	TGTGCCAGCAGCCCCGATGGGGCGATGAATGAGCAGTTCTTC
TRBV6-5	once	-	TRBJ2-7	CASSSPSISYEQYF	TGTGCCAGCAGTTCCCCTAGCATTTCCTACGAGCAGTACTTC
TRBV28	-	-	TRBJ2-3	CASSLGRGTDTQYF	TGTGCCAGCAGTTTGGGCAGGGGCACAGATACGCAGTATTTT
TRBV13	once	TRBD2	TRBJ2-2	CASSLVLLAAGELFF	TGTGCCAGCAGCTTAGTGTTACTAGCGGCCGGGGAGCTGTTTTTT
TRBV7-9	-	TRBD1	TRBJ1-2	CASSLVLDRVHGYTF	TGTGCCAGCAGCTTGGTCCTCGACAGGGTCCATGGCTACACCTTC
TRBV7-8	-	TRBD1	TRBJ2-7	CASSGWDRGYEQYF	TGTGCCAGCAGCGGGTGGGACAGGGGCTACGAGCAGTACTTC
TRBV4-1	-	-	TRBJ1-5	CASSQNTGINQPQHF	TGCGCCAGCAGCCAAAACACAGGGATCAATCAGCCCCAGCATTTT
TRBV19	-	-	TRBJ2-1	CASSTGMTSYNEQFF	TGTGCCAGTAGTACCGGGATGACCTCCTACAATGAGCAGTTCTTC
TRBV11-2	few	-	TRBJ1-1	CASSFFRSEAFF	TGTGCCAGCAGCTTTTTCCGGAGTGAAGCTTTCTTT
TRBV6-4	-	TRBD1	TRBJ2-3	CASRATGGTDTQYF	TGTGCCAGCAGAGCGACAGGGGGCACAGATACGCAGTATTTT
TRBV7-8	-	TRBD2	TRBJ2-3	CASSPPTSGRMDTQYF	TGTGCCAGCAGCCCTCCGACTAGCGGGAGGATGGATACGCAGTATTTT
TRBV5-6	few	TRBD1	TRBJ1-3	CASSFGTGGNTIYF	TGTGCCAGCAGCTTTGGGACAGGGGGAAACACCATATATTTT
TRBV27	-	-	TRBJ2-7	CASSFGTTYEQYF	TGTGCCAGCAGTTTTGGGACAACCTACGAGCAGTACTTC